The 21 T cell receptor beta chains below all came from one sample that was sequenced in a study of blood T cells in healthy people across ages. Through a sample-barcoded 5' primer and a J-beta primer mix, a second PCR was run for about 7 to 12 cycles. TCRdb re-analysed the 5' RACE reads in MiXCR, keeping a single row per CDR3 protein. The sample yields about 1.5 million distinct CDR3 sequences, 35% to 45% seen once. The sequenced sample was blood. All receptors derive from a woman aged 18-35 years in good health.

The chain couples TRBV7-9 to TRBJ2-5; 8 bases are shared with TRBD1. There are 15 residues in the CDR3. The V and J ends lost 2 bases and 11 bases, in that order; junction bases with no gene match: 13. Looked up from germline, CDR1 is SEHNR and CDR2 is FQNEAQ (reference sequence). CDR3 sequence (DNA): TGTGCCAGCAGCTTATTAACAGGGGGATACAATGAGCAGTACTTC. Translation gives CASSLLTGGYNEQYF.

The rearrangement links TRBV6-5 to TRBJ1-4, with TRBD1 matching over 12 bases. Germline assignment: CDR1 MNHEY and CDR2 SVGAGI. With 8 bases clipped from V and 8 bases from J, the junction kept 12 bases outside the gene matches. The CDR3 consists of 16 residues. The CDR3 loop is CASYGTGGAGREKLFF. The CDR3 region has the DNA TGTGCCAGCTATGGGACAGGGGGCGCCGGGAGAGAAAAACTGTTTTTT.

CDR3: CASSQRLAGEEDTQYF. CDR3 coding DNA: TGTGCCAGCAGCCAAAGACTAGCGGGAGAGGAAGATACGCAGTATTTT. V is TRBV4-2 and J is TRBJ2-3; 12 positions agree with TRBD2. Germline V CDR1 and CDR2: LGHNA, YNFKEQ. The CDR3 length is 16 residues. The trim removed 2 bases at V and 5 bases at J, leaving 5 bases unmatched.

This clonotype occurred many times. The rearrangement links TRBV29-1 to TRBJ2-1; D might be TRBD1 (6 bases). The V and J ends lost 8 bases and 3 bases respectively, with 14 bases between them. Germline-derived CDR1 and CDR2 are SQVTM and ANQGSEA. The CDR3 totals 13 residues. The CDR3 reads CSIAGAIYNEQFF. DNA of the CDR3: TGCAGCATAGCAGGGGCGATCTACAATGAGCAGTTCTTC.

Worth noting for this clonotype: Sequence at one end of the junction differs from germline and may be a read error. As DNA, the CDR3 is TGTGCCAGCAGTAGCCCTTCAGGGGGTAGCTCCTACAATGAGCTGTTCTTC. Its protein product is CASSSPSGGSSYNELFF. The chain uses TRBV28 and TRBJ2-1; 7 nucleotides match TRBD1. CDR3 length: 17 residues. In germline, CDR1 is MDHEN, CDR2 SYDVKM.

Only a few counts were recorded for this clonotype. This chain links TRBV4-2 with TRBJ2-2; 7 positions agree with TRBD2. The CDR3 has 15 residues. The germline V gene encodes CDR1 LGHNA and CDR2 YNFKEQ. The junction had 4 bases not matched to a gene; V was cut back by 0 bases and J by 6 bases. CDR3 sequence (DNA): TGTGCCAGCAGCCAAGAAATCCTAGCGGCCGGGGAGCTGTTTTTT. Translation gives CASSQEILAAGELFF.

This clonotype came up a few times. This chain links TRBV14 with TRBJ1-1, with 9 nucleotides matching TRBD1. The V gene end was trimmed by 6 bases and the J gene end by 1 base; junction bases not matched to a gene: 9. Germline assignment: CDR1 SGHDN and CDR2 FVKESK. The CDR3 loop spans 16 amino acids. Here the CDR3 DNA reads TGTGCCAGCAGGGGACAGGGACTTACCAGGAACACTGAAGCTTTCTTT. Protein sequence: CASRGQGLTRNTEAFF.

The rearrangement links TRBV30 to TRBJ1-1, with D hard to call. CDR3 length: 12 residues. Between the trimmed V and J ends, which lost 0 bases and 6 bases, there was a span of 8 bases. CDR1 is GTSNPN and CDR2 is SVGIG in the germline V gene (reference sequence). DNA for the CDR3: TGTGCCTGGAGTGTATCTGGTTCTGAAGCTTTCTTT. As protein: CAWSVSGSEAFF.

In its sample, this clonotype was seen many times. V and J are TRBV4-2 and TRBJ1-2, with no clear D. The V end was cut by 1 base, the J end by 8 bases, with 8 bases between. The germline V gene encodes CDR1 LGHNA and CDR2 YNFKEQ. The CDR3 is made up of 12 amino acids. Here the CDR3 DNA reads TGTGCCAGCAGCCAAGTTAGCGGGGGCTACACCTTC. It encodes CASSQVSGGYTF.

The chain has TRBV6-5 and TRBJ2-5; D is perhaps TRBD1 (6 bases). V lost 5 bases, J lost 11 bases, and 24 bases lay in between. The germline CDR1 and CDR2 sequences are MNHEY and SVGAGI. The CDR3 loop spans 15 amino acids. The CDR3 loop reads CASSPGTYAYNEQYF. The CDR3 coding sequence is TGTGCCAGCAGTCCCGGGACATACGCATACAATGAGCAGTACTTC.

J is TRBJ2-5 and V is TRBV10-3; 11 nucleotides align to TRBD2. The CDR3 is 14 amino acids. Per the germline V gene, CDR1 is ENHRY and CDR2 is SYGVKD. The junction had 3 bases not matched to a gene; V was cut back by 4 bases and J by 5 bases. The CDR3 nucleotides are TGTGCCATCAGTGGACTAGCGGGATACGAGACCCAGTACTTC. Its translation is CAISGLAGYETQYF.

The chain has TRBV5-1 and TRBJ2-5; 10 bases match TRBD1. From germline, CDR1 is SGHRS and CDR2 YFSETQ. The CDR3 is 14 residues long. The V segment lost 6 bases and the J segment 0 bases; nucleotides outside the gene matches: 2. The CDR3 DNA sequence: TGCGCCAGCAAGGGACAGGGGAACCAAGAGACCCAGTACTTC. This translates into CASKGQGNQETQYF.

This rearrangement joins TRBV20-1 to TRBJ2-1, with 8 bases fitting TRBD1. The germline V gene encodes CDR1 DFQATT and CDR2 SNEGSKA (reference sequence). The CDR3 spans 15 residues. V was pared by 5 bases and J by 8 bases, with 14 bases of the junction left unmatched. In DNA form, the CDR3 reads TGCAGTGCTCCCCTTCATGGGCAGGGGGCGTATGAGCAGTTCTTC. Its protein is CSAPLHGQGAYEQFF.

This clonotype has only a few counts. The chain employs TRBV4-1 and TRBJ1-1; D gene unclear. From germline, CDR1 is MGHRA and CDR2 YSYEKL. V was pared by 0 bases and J by 8 bases, with 10 bases between. This CDR3 contains 13 residues. The CDR3 coding sequence is TGCGCCAGCAGCCAAGAACGGGCGGTGGAAGCTTTCTTT. The encoded protein is CASSQERAVEAFF.

This clonotype was picked up a small number of times. The chain has TRBV4-1 and TRBJ1-2; perhaps TRBD1 as D (5 bases). Between the trimmed V and J ends, which lost 4 bases and 8 bases, there was a span of 23 bases. Germline values: CDR1 MGHRA, CDR2 YSYEKL. There are 16 residues in the CDR3. The CDR3 loop reads CASSRMLGGVAVGYTF. The CDR3 coding sequence is TGCGCCAGCAGCCGGATGCTGGGGGGGGTTGCTGTCGGCTACACCTTC.

This clonotype showed up just a few times. CDR3 nucleotides: TGCGCCAGCACCGACAGGGGAAGAGGAGAGACCCAGTACTTC. As protein: CASTDRGRGETQYF. The chain recombines TRBV5-1 with TRBJ2-5, with TRBD1 matching over 8 bases. V dropped 6 bases and J dropped 4; count of bases not matched to a gene: 8. CDR3 size: 14 residues. In germline, CDR1 is SGHRS, CDR2 YFSETQ.

The CDR3 sequence: CASSSNRAPNYGYTF. The DNA of the CDR3 is TGTGCCAGCAGCAGTAACAGGGCGCCTAACTATGGCTACACCTTC. V and J are TRBV7-9 and TRBJ1-2; perhaps TRBD1 as D (6 bases). The CDR3 is 15 residues long. Germline-derived CDR1 and CDR2 are SEHNR and FQNEAQ (reference sequence). V was cut by 5 bases and J by 0 bases, with 13 bases left in between.

The chain is built from TRBV5-1 and TRBJ2-3, with D perhaps TRBD2 (6 bases). There are 14 residues in the CDR3. The V gene's germline CDR1 is SGHRS and CDR2 YFSETQ. V lost 4 bases, J lost 8 bases, and 17 bases lay in between. As DNA, the CDR3 is TGCGCCAGCAGCACCCAGACTAGTGCGGGTACGCAGTATTTT. As protein: CASSTQTSAGTQYF.

This chain joins TRBV7-9 and TRBJ1-4, with D tentatively TRBD1 (6 bases). The V gene lost 1 base and the J gene lost 6 bases, with 18 bases spanning the gap. From germline, CDR1 is SEHNR and CDR2 FQNEAQ (reference sequence). The CDR3 runs to 17 residues. The DNA for the CDR3 is TGTGCCAGCAGCTTAGAATCCGGACAGAGCGAATATGAAAAACTGTTTTTT. Encoded protein: CASSLESGQSEYEKLFF.

This clonotype occurred a few times. The genes are TRBV28 and TRBJ1-4, with D possibly being TRBD1 (6 bases). The germline gives CDR1 MDHEN, CDR2 SYDVKM. The CDR3 runs 14 residues. V lost 5 bases to trimming and J lost 4 bases, with 11 bases between them. The CDR3 is CASSVDRINEKLFF. The CDR3 DNA reads as TGTGCCAGCAGTGTAGACAGGATTAATGAAAAACTGTTTTTT. Full variable domain (rest looked up from reference TRBV28 and TRBJ1-4): DVKVTQSSRYLVKRTGEKVFLECVQDMDHENMFWYRQDPGLGLRLIYFSYDVKMKEKGDIPEGYSVSREKKERFSLILESASTNQTSMYLCASSVDRINEKLFFGSGTQLSVL.

Concerning this clonotype: Given the absence of the conserved phenylalanine or tryptophan at the CDR3 end, a read error is likely. The CDR3 loop reads CASSLEGARQYV. For the CDR3, the DNA is TGTGCCAGCAGTTTAGAGGGGGCCCGGCAGTATGTT. The rearrangement links TRBV12-3 or TRBV12-4 to TRBJ2-3, with 7 nucleotides matching TRBD1. This CDR3 comprises 12 residues. With 1 base clipped from V and 11 bases from J, the junction kept 3 bases outside the gene matches.